This entry is about one T cell receptor (beta chain). What it recognizes is unknown. Patients who had autoimmune disease history or got systemic immunosuppression were left out. Baseline was the first blood sampling point, followed by cycle 4 day 1 and cycle 7 day 1. This entry is derived from a study of OX40 agonist ivuxolimab in advanced cancers. Study-wide results and caveats: CD4+ and CD8+ T cells in blood underwent clonal expansion by week 6 at 0.1 to 3.0 mg/kg.

The data were produced by immunoSEQ multiplex PCR, yet TCRdb's version contains in-frame clones alone and is incomplete. The table records some 95,000 clones, 92% of them present only once. CDR3 length: 16 amino acids. V dropped 1 base and J dropped 6 bases, with 13 bases sitting between them. Germline CDR1 is LNHNV and CDR2 is YYDKDF (reference sequence). The sample was CD4+ or CD8+ T cells sorted from blood, taken in a trial of the OX40 agonist ivuxolimab. The sequence derives from an adult with an advanced solid tumor such as melanoma, head and neck, liver or kidney cancer. This chain uses TRBV15 with TRBJ1-6; D gene uncertain. In nucleotides, the CDR3 is TGTGCCACCAGCAGAGGTACGGGGTTGGGTAATTCACCCCTCCACTTT. Encoded protein: CATSRGTGLGNSPLHF.